These 23 T cell receptor beta chains came from one sample sequenced in a study of T cell responses to AZD1222 COVID-19 vaccine. Sequencing was performed with immunoSEQ multiplex PCR; in TCRdb, only in-frame clones are kept and a portion is missing. The sample yields 80,000 or so clones, approximately 90% seen once. The source material was peripheral blood, sampled on day 0 of AZD1222 vaccination. These receptors all come from an adult in good health.

In its sample, this clone was seen once. The J gene is TRBJ1-1, the V gene TRBV7-2; D unresolved. The V end was cut by 7 bases, the J end by 6 bases, with 15 bases between. Germline CDR1 reads SGHTA; CDR2 reads FQGNSA. The CDR3 totals 13 residues. This chain's CDR3 is CASIPIRASEAFF. The CDR3 coding sequence is TGTGCCAGCATCCCGATCCGAGCTTCTGAAGCTTTCTTT.

The chain couples TRBV29-1 to TRBJ1-2, with 8 bases aligning to TRBD1. CDR3 size: 13 residues. V was pared by 2 bases and J by 7 bases, with 6 bases of the junction left unmatched. The germline gives CDR1 SQVTM, CDR2 ANQGSEA. The CDR3 nucleotides read TGCAGCGTTGAACCCTCGCAGGGGGCTGGCTACACCTTC. It translates to CSVEPSQGAGYTF.

This CDR3 reads CASSIMTSLLPDTQYF. In nucleotides, the CDR3 is TGTGCCAGCAGCATTATGACTAGTTTGCTCCCAGATACGCAGTATTTT. The rearrangement joins TRBV7-9 to TRBJ2-3; D is perhaps TRBD2 (6 bases). Trimming cost V 5 bases and J 4 bases, with 19 bases left between them. Per the germline V gene, CDR1 is SEHNR and CDR2 is FQNEAQ (reference sequence). The CDR3 has 16 residues.

The V call is TRBV9, the J call TRBJ1-5; TRBD1 is a possible D gene (5 bases). The CDR3 is 16 amino acids. The germline CDR1 and CDR2 sequences are SGDLS and YYNGEE. Trimming removed 0 bases from V and 5 bases from J, with 15 bases in between. CDR3 in amino acids: CASSVDPTELDQPQHF. The CDR3 nucleotides are TGTGCCAGCAGCGTAGATCCGACAGAACTTGATCAGCCCCAGCATTTT.

The chain uses TRBV7-9 and TRBJ1-1; D unclear. Germline V lookup: CDR1 SEHNR, CDR2 FQNEAQ (reference sequence). This CDR3 is 10 amino acids long. Trimming took 5 bases from V and 4 from J, leaving 2 bases between them. The CDR3 DNA follows: TGTGCCAGCAGCGTCACTGAAGCTTTCTTT. It codes for CASSVTEAFF. Complete variable domain (other parts from reference TRBV7-9 and TRBJ1-1): DTGVSQNPRHKITKRGQNVTFRCDPISEHNRLYWYRQTLGQGPEFLTYFQNEAQLEKSRLLSDRFSAERPKGSFSTLEIQRTEQGDSAMYLCASSVTEAFFGQGTRLTVV.

The chain couples TRBV7-2 to TRBJ2-7; 10 bases agree with TRBD1. With 5 bases clipped from V and 1 base from J, the junction kept 5 bases outside the gene matches. Germline CDR1 reads SGHTA; CDR2 reads FQGNSA. CDR3 length: 15 residues. In nucleotides, the CDR3 is TGTGCCAGCAGCACAGGGACAGGGGTTTCCTACGAGCAGTACTTC. Amino acid sequence: CASSTGTGVSYEQYF.

The J gene is TRBJ1-3, the V gene TRBV2; D is unclear. Trimming took off 5 bases at V and 4 bases at J, with 9 bases between the two ends. CDR1 and CDR2 from the germline V gene are SNHLY and FYNNEI. The CDR3 loop spans 13 amino acids. The CDR3 nucleotides read TGTGCCAGCAGTCGGGCCATCGGAAACACCATATATTTT. This translates into CASSRAIGNTIYF.

The chain is built from TRBV5-1 and TRBJ1-1; D is unclear. V was pared by 0 bases and J by 9 bases, with 21 bases between. The length of the CDR3 is 16 residues. Per the germline V gene, CDR1 is SGHRS and CDR2 is YFSETQ. This chain's CDR3 is CASSLGYGGSKTQAFF. Here the CDR3 DNA reads TGCGCCAGCAGCTTGGGATACGGCGGGAGCAAAACCCAAGCTTTCTTT. Full variable domain (outside the CDR3, taken from reference TRBV5-1 and TRBJ1-1): KAGVTQTPRYLIKTRGQQVTLSCSPISGHRSVSWYQQTPGQGLQFLFEYFSETQRNKGNFPGRFSGRQFSNSRSEMNVSTLELGDSALYLCASSLGYGGSKTQAFFGQGTRLTVV.

This chain connects TRBV6-5 to TRBJ2-5; the match to TRBD2 covers 8 bases. The length of the CDR3 is 13 residues. With V trimmed by 7 bases and J by 4 bases, 5 bases remained unmatched. Germline V lookup: CDR1 MNHEY, CDR2 SVGAGI. CDR3: CASMSGSGETQYF. The CDR3 DNA reads TGTGCCAGCATGAGCGGGAGCGGAGAGACCCAGTACTTC.

For the CDR3, the DNA is TGCAGCGTTGTCCCGGTCTCTGGGTACGAGCAGTACTTC. Amino acids: CSVVPVSGYEQYF. The chain links TRBV29-1 to TRBJ2-7, with unresolved D. Germline CDR1 reads SQVTM; CDR2 reads ANQGSEA. CDR3 size: 13 residues. V was pared by 4 bases and J by 4 bases, with 14 bases between.

This clone was observed a single time. The chain couples TRBV5-1 to TRBJ2-7; the match to TRBD2 covers 11 bases. V shed 5 bases, J shed 5 bases, and the junction held 6 bases outside the gene matches. There are 14 residues in the CDR3. The germline gives CDR1 SGHRS, CDR2 YFSETQ. This CDR3 reads CASSPTLAGDEQYF. The CDR3 nucleotides read TGCGCCAGCAGTCCGACACTAGCGGGAGACGAGCAGTACTTC.

DNA of the CDR3: TGTGCCAGCAGGACCAGCTTTGGAAACACCATATATTTT. Translation gives CASRTSFGNTIYF. The chain employs TRBV6-5 and TRBJ1-3; D is unclear. V lost 6 bases and J 3 bases, leaving 9 bases between the germline ends. CDR3 length: 13 amino acids. The germline gives CDR1 MNHEY, CDR2 SVGAGI.

V gene TRBV5-1 combines with J gene TRBJ1-1; D is uncertain. This CDR3 is 14 amino acids long. The V and J ends lost 4 bases and 1 base respectively, with 11 bases between them. Germline CDR1 SGHRS, CDR2 YFSETQ. The DNA for the CDR3 is TGCGCCAGCAGCGTATCCGCAGGGAACACTGAAGCTTTCTTT. It is translated as CASSVSAGNTEAFF.

The chain is built from TRBV29-1 and TRBJ1-1; D uncertain. Trimming pared 3 bases from V and 0 bases from J, leaving 5 bases between. CDR1 and CDR2 from the germline V gene are SQVTM and ANQGSEA. The length of the CDR3 is 12 residues. DNA of the CDR3: TGCAGCGTTGACGGGGTGAACACTGAAGCTTTCTTT. Translating it yields CSVDGVNTEAFF.

The chain has TRBV19 and TRBJ1-3; TRBD1 aligns across 7 bases. The germline gives CDR1 LNHDA, CDR2 SQIVND (reference sequence). With V trimmed by 7 bases and J by 4 bases, 7 bases remained unmatched. There are 14 residues in the CDR3. The CDR3 coding sequence is TGTGCCAGTACCACGACAGGGAGGGGAAACACCATATATTTT. Amino acid sequence: CASTTTGRGNTIYF.

The chain joins TRBV13 to TRBJ2-7, with D possibly TRBD2 on 6 matching bases. CDR1 is PRHDT and CDR2 is FYEKMQ in the germline V gene (reference sequence). The V gene lost 1 base and the J gene lost 6 bases, with 19 bases spanning the gap. The CDR3 is made up of 16 amino acids. The CDR3 bases are TGTGCCAGCAGCTTAGCCCTCGGAGGGGCTGCGGGCGAGCAGTACTTC. It translates to CASSLALGGAAGEQYF.

The chain employs TRBV7-8 and TRBJ2-7, with D uncertain. CDR3 size: 16 residues. CDR1 SGHVS and CDR2 FQNEAQ come from the germline V gene. With 5 bases removed from V and 1 base from J, the gap between germline ends came to 18 bases. The CDR3 DNA follows: TGTGCCAGCAGCCGAGTGCCGGCATCCCCTTCCTACGAGCAGTACTTC. It yields the protein CASSRVPASPSYEQYF.

The rearrangement uses TRBV6-1 and TRBJ1-3; maybe TRBD1 (5 bases). V was trimmed by 3 bases and J by 5 bases, leaving 11 bases between them. Germline V lookup: CDR1 MNHNS, CDR2 SASEGT. The CDR3 has 14 amino acids. The CDR3 region has the DNA TGTGCCAGCAGTGATTGGGGGAGCCGAAACACCATATATTTT. It specifies CASSDWGSRNTIYF.

This chain joins TRBV7-2 and TRBJ2-5; 8 bases are shared with TRBD2. Germline V gene data show CDR1 as SGHTA and CDR2 as FQGNSA. Unmatched junction bases numbered 8, after V lost 10 bases and J lost 4 bases. The length of the CDR3 is 13 residues. Written as DNA, the CDR3 is TGTGCCACCTCAGCGGGAGCGGGAGAGACCCAGTACTTC. This gives the protein CATSAGAGETQYF.

The gene calls are TRBV10-3 and TRBJ2-5, with no clear D. The CDR3 spans 14 residues. The V gene lost 0 bases and the J gene lost 5 bases, with 10 bases spanning the gap. CDR1 and CDR2 (germline): ENHRY, SYGVKD. CDR3 sequence: CAISESGIRETQYF. As DNA, the CDR3 is TGTGCCATCAGTGAGTCTGGGATCCGCGAGACCCAGTACTTC.

The sample holds one count of this clone. The chain carries TRBV11-1 and TRBJ1-1; 7 bases align to TRBD1. Trimming cost V 5 bases and J 0 bases; bases outside gene matches: 9. The length of the CDR3 is 16 residues. Germline lookup yields CDR1 SGHAT and CDR2 FQDESV (reference sequence). The CDR3 region has the DNA TGTGCCAGCAGCCTACGACAGGGAGGGATGAACACTGAAGCTTTCTTT. This gives the protein CASSLRQGGMNTEAFF.

CDR3 sequence: CASSGQGGSYEQYF. CDR3 nucleotide sequence: TGTGCCAGCTCGGGACAGGGGGGGAGTTACGAGCAGTACTTC. This chain joins TRBV18 and TRBJ2-7; TRBD1 matches at 11 bases. V dropped 6 bases and J dropped 4; count of bases not matched to a gene: 5. The germline CDR1 and CDR2 sequences are KGHSH and LQKENI. The CDR3 spans 14 residues. The entire variable domain, with the rest obtained from reference TRBV18 and TRBJ2-7, is as follows: NAGVMQNPRHLVRRRGQEARLRCSPMKGHSHVYWYRQLPEEGLKFMVYLQKENIIDESGMPKERFSAEFPKEGPSILRIQQVVRGDSAAYFCASSGQGGSYEQYFGPGTRLTVT.

This clone is a singleton in its sample. V is TRBV28 and J is TRBJ2-1; 9 bases are shared with TRBD1. The CDR3 loop spans 14 amino acids. V shed 5 bases and J 14 bases; nucleotides not matched to a gene: 13. Germline V gene lookup returns CDR1 MDHEN and CDR2 SYDVKM. This CDR3 reads CASSPRGTGSQEFF. The CDR3 DNA reads as TGTGCCAGCAGTCCCAGGGGGACAGGGTCGCAAGAGTTCTTC.